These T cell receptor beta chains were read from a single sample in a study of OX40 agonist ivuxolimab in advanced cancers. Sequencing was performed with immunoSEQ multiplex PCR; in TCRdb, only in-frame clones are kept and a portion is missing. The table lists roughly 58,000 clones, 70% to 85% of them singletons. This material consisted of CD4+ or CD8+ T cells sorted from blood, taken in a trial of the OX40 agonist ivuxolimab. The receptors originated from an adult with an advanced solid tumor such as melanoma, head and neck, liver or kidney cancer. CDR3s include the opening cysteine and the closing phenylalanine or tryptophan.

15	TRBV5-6	CASSLAGWEVRGAFF
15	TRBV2	CASKTGSSYNSPLHF
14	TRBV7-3	CASSPGTPGDEQFF
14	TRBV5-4	CASSLGPLAGELFF
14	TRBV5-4	CASSFTTGSNEQFF
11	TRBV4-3	CASSQVDTAFF
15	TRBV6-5	CASSYGRGPSQPQHF
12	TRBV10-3	CAISAVSTEAFF
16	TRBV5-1	CASSFGGTSGPDTQYF
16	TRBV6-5	CASSFGPISGANVLTF
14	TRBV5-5	CASSLGSSQETQYF
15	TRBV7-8	CASSKTGVFPYEQYF
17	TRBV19	CASKRTSGLSNTGELFF
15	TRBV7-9	CASSRQGGGYNEQFF
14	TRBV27	CASSIRQGNEKLFF
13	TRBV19	CASSSQHRDTQYF
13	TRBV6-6	CASSERADTEAFF
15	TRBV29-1	CSAEAAGSSYNEQFF
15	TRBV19	CASSIEQGRTHEQYF
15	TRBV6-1	CASSEAATGTYEQYF
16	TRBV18	CASSPPSWGQDGELFF
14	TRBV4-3	CASSQERAEETQYF
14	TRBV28	CASSPTGQYAGYTF
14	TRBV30	CAWGRGRSTDTQYF
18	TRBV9	CASSVWSPGSTTNEKLFF
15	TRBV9	CASSVERAVYNEQFF
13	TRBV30	CAWRQVVTDTQYF
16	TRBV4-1	CASSQEGQGGGNEQFF
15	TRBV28	CASSSAWGTTEKLFF